These T cell receptor beta chains were read from a single sample in a study of a mutant IDH1 vaccine in newly diagnosed glioma. No antigen is known for these receptors. The repertoire was sequenced with immunoSEQ multiplex PCR; TCRdb's copy has only in-frame clones and lacks some. The profile shows roughly 74,000 clones, around 83% of them singletons. The material was PBMCs, obtained from a glioma patient whose treatment included an IDH1 peptide vaccine. These receptors originate from a woman in her fifties or sixties with glioma. CDR3s include the opening cysteine and the closing phenylalanine or tryptophan. A D gene is named only where the DNA matches it firmly. Some rows have no size entry. The others give once, few or many, or a class for an expanded clone.

V	J	size	D	DNA	CDR3
TRBV27	TRBJ2-7	once	TRBD2	TGTGCCAGCAGTCGGGACGGGACTAGCTCCTACGAGCAGTACTTC	CASSRDGTSSYEQYF
TRBV6-6	TRBJ2-5	once	-	TGTGCCAGCAGATCCCGGGGTGGGACGGAAGAGACCCAGTACTTC	CASRSRGGTEETQYF
TRBV5-5	TRBJ2-7	-	TRBD1	TGTGCCAGCAGCGGGACAGCCTACGAGCAGTACTTC	CASSGTAYEQYF
TRBV6-5	TRBJ1-4	-	TRBD1	TGTGCCAGCACCAGGGGGGGGGCAGATGAAAAACTGTTTTTT	CASTRGGADEKLFF
TRBV29-1	TRBJ1-2	-	-	TGCAGCGTTGCTTGGCAGAACTATGGCTACACCTTC	CSVAWQNYGYTF
TRBV15	TRBJ2-5	-	-	TGTGCCACCAGCAGACGCACTAGCAGCCAAGAGACCCAGTACTTC	CATSRRTSSQETQYF
TRBV30	TRBJ1-5	-	-	TGTGCCTGGAGCGGGGAACTCAATCAGCCTCAGCATTTT	CAWSGELNQPQHF
TRBV27	TRBJ2-7	-	TRBD1	TGTGCCAGCAGTTTAGCCATAACAGGGGGACCGTCCTACGAGCAGTACTTC	CASSLAITGGPSYEQYF
TRBV7-3	TRBJ2-5	-	-	TGTGCCAGCAGCTTAGGTGTGTCCGGGACCCAGTACTTC	CASSLGVSGTQYF
TRBV9	TRBJ1-2	-	-	TGTGCCAGCAGCGGCGCAGCTAACTATGGCTACACCTTC	CASSGAANYGYTF
TRBV27	TRBJ1-2	-	-	TGTGCCAGCAGCCAAACCCCGCGGACTCCGTTCACCTATGGCTACACCTTC	CASSQTPRTPFTYGYTF
TRBV19	TRBJ1-3	-	-	TGTGCCAGTTTACCGGGACTCCGTGTGTCTGGAAACACCATATATTTT	CASLPGLRVSGNTIYF
TRBV6-5	TRBJ2-7	-	-	TGTGCCACCAACGACAGAAACTACGAGCAGTACTTC	CATNDRNYEQYF
TRBV7-9	TRBJ2-1	-	TRBD2	TGTGCCAGCAGCTTAGGGCTAGCGGGAGGTCGTGAGCAGTTCTTC	CASSLGLAGGREQFF
TRBV7-9	TRBJ2-3	-	-	TGTGCCAGCAGCTTAATGGGTTCAGATACGCAGTATTTT	CASSLMGSDTQYF
TRBV5-1	TRBJ2-3	-	TRBD1	TGCGCCAGCAGCTTGCAGGGGGCGCAAGAAGATACGCAGTATTTT	CASSLQGAQEDTQYF
TRBV5-1	TRBJ2-3	-	-	TGCGCCAGCAGCCCATTTTTCCGCGGGTCCAACGGGGATACGCAGTATTTT	CASSPFFRGSNGDTQYF
TRBV9	TRBJ1-5	few	TRBD1	TGTGCCAGCAGCGACGGACAGGGTGGACAGCCCCAGCATTTT	CASSDGQGGQPQHF
TRBV6-6	TRBJ2-1	-	TRBD2	TGTGCCAGCCTGGGGGGGGATGAGCAGTTCTTC	CASLGGDEQFF
TRBV15	TRBJ1-5	-	TRBD1	TGTGCCACCAGCAGACCGGGACAGGGGACTCAGCCCCAGCATTTT	CATSRPGQGTQPQHF
TRBV6-5	TRBJ2-1	once	TRBD1	TGTGCCAGCAGTTGGACAGGGTGGAATGAGCAGTTCTTC	CASSWTGWNEQFF
TRBV19	TRBJ1-1	-	TRBD1	TGTGCCAGTAGGGGCCGGGACAGTCTGAACACTGAAGCTTTCTTT	CASRGRDSLNTEAFF
TRBV7-9	TRBJ1-2	-	-	TGTGCCAGCAGCTTGCCTAACTATGGCTACACCTTC	CASSLPNYGYTF
TRBV5-1	TRBJ1-1	-	-	TGCGCCAGCAGCTTGAGTAGGGGTCCGGGCGCTGAAGCTTTCTTT	CASSLSRGPGAEAFF
TRBV6-5	TRBJ1-2	-	-	TGTGCCAGCAGCGCGAACAGGGTCGGATATGGCTACACCTTC	CASSANRVGYGYTF
TRBV4-1	TRBJ2-1	-	-	TGCGCCAGCAGCCAAGCTCAGCGGTCATGGAATGAGCAGTTCTTC	CASSQAQRSWNEQFF
TRBV9	TRBJ2-7	-	-	TGTGCCAGCAGCAACAACGGGGGCGAGCAGTACTTC	CASSNNGGEQYF
TRBV4-2	TRBJ1-5	-	-	TGTGCCAGCAGCCAAGTCGGGGGGATGGGGGCGGGGCGCAATCAGCCCCAGCATTTT	CASSQVGGMGAGRNQPQHF
TRBV28	TRBJ2-7	-	TRBD2	TGTGCCAGCACCTCGGGGGGGGACCTCTTATACGAGCAGTACTTC	CASTSGGDLLYEQYF
TRBV19	TRBJ2-3	-	-	TGTGCCAGTAGCCCAGGGGCTATTTCTAGCACAGATACGCAGTATTTT	CASSPGAISSTDTQYF
TRBV28	TRBJ1-1	-	-	TGTGCCAGCAGGGGACATCTGAACACTGAAGCTTTCTTT	CASRGHLNTEAFF
TRBV7-9	TRBJ2-5	-	-	TGTGCCAGCAGCAACACGGACCAAGAGACCCAGTACTTC	CASSNTDQETQYF
TRBV29-1	TRBJ1-2	once	-	TGCAGCGTTAGCCCCGGGACGGGAAACTATGGCTACACCTTC	CSVSPGTGNYGYTF
TRBV6-5	TRBJ1-5	-	-	TGTGCCAGCAGTCCCCTCTCAATCCTAAATCAGCCCCAGCATTTT	CASSPLSILNQPQHF
TRBV15	TRBJ1-3	-	TRBD1	TGTGCCACCCGACGCTCCGGACAGGGCTCTGGAAACACCATATATTTT	CATRRSGQGSGNTIYF
TRBV2	TRBJ1-2	-	TRBD1	TGTGCCAGCAGACAGGGGGATGGCTACACCTTC	CASRQGDGYTF
TRBV30	TRBJ2-7	-	TRBD1	TGTGCCTGGGGTACAGGGGTCGAGCAGTACTTC	CAWGTGVEQYF
TRBV30	TRBJ2-3	-	TRBD2	TGTGCCTGGAAAGCAGGACTAGCGGAAGACACAGATACGCAGTATTTT	CAWKAGLAEDTDTQYF
TRBV5-6	TRBJ2-7	-	TRBD2	TGTGCCAGCAGCCATACTAGCGGGAGTTACGAGCAGTACTTC	CASSHTSGSYEQYF
TRBV30	TRBJ2-1	-	-	TGTGCCTGGAATGCGGGCGCCTACAATGAGCAGTTCTTC	CAWNAGAYNEQFF
TRBV2	TRBJ1-1	-	TRBD1	TGTGCCAGCGAGTCGGGCCAGGGGGTCACTGAAGCTTTCTTT	CASESGQGVTEAFF
TRBV28	TRBJ2-2	-	-	TGTGCCAGCAGTTCCTTCTTCCTGACGGGAGATCTCACCGGGGAGCTGTTTTTT	CASSSFFLTGDLTGELFF
TRBV27	TRBJ2-3	-	TRBD1	TGTGCCAGCAGTTTAGCACCTCCGGGACAGGGTTTTGCAGATACGCAGTATTTT	CASSLAPPGQGFADTQYF
TRBV28	TRBJ1-2	-	-	TGTGCCAGCATCCCCATGGGGACCGCAGGGGAGGGGTATGGCTACACCTTC	CASIPMGTAGEGYGYTF
TRBV28	TRBJ2-5	-	-	TGTGCCAGCAGTTACGGGAGACCCTCAGAGACCCAGTACTTC	CASSYGRPSETQYF
TRBV7-9	TRBJ1-1	-	-	TGTGCCAGCAGCACCCGACCTACAGGGAGGATAAGAACTGAAGCTTTCTTT	CASSTRPTGRIRTEAFF
TRBV7-2	TRBJ2-6	-	-	TGTGCCAGCAGCTTAGCAGGGTCTGGGGCCAACGTCCTGACTTTC	CASSLAGSGANVLTF
TRBV15	TRBJ1-3	-	-	TGTGCCACCAGCAGAGATCGTTTAACGACGGGAGGAAACACCATATATTTT	CATSRDRLTTGGNTIYF
TRBV6-5	TRBJ1-4	-	-	TGTGCCAGCAGTTACTCCGGGGGGCGCCTCGAAAAACTGTTTTTT	CASSYSGGRLEKLFF
TRBV2	TRBJ1-1	-	-	TGTGCCAGCAGTGATTGGGACATGAACACTGAAGCTTTCTTT	CASSDWDMNTEAFF
TRBV28	TRBJ2-5	-	-	TGTGCCAGCAGTTTATGGAACACTCTAACCCAAGAGACCCAGTACTTC	CASSLWNTLTQETQYF
TRBV28	TRBJ2-1	-	-	TGTGCCAGCAGTCTATGGCCCTTAGGGGGAATGCTCTTC	CASSLWPLGGMLF
TRBV6-4	TRBJ2-2	-	-	TGTGCCAGCAGTGACTCGGCCGACACCGGGGAGCTGTTTTTT	CASSDSADTGELFF
TRBV9	TRBJ2-3	-	-	TGTGCCAGCAGCGTAGATGGTGGAGCAGATACGCAGTATTTT	CASSVDGGADTQYF
TRBV7-3	TRBJ1-1	-	-	TGTGCCAGCAGCTTAACCCCCCAGGAGAACACTGAAGCTTTCTTT	CASSLTPQENTEAFF
TRBV28	TRBJ1-4	-	TRBD1	TGTGCCAGCAGTCGCCCGACAGGGGGCAATGAAAAACTGTTTTTT	CASSRPTGGNEKLFF
TRBV10-2	TRBJ1-1	few	-	TGCGCCAGCAGTGAGCGACACCTTGAAGCTTTCTTT	CASSERHLEAFF
TRBV27	TRBJ2-7	-	-	TGTGCCAGCATCGGGTTAGTGCGGGGTACCTACGAGCAGTACTTC	CASIGLVRGTYEQYF
TRBV6-6	TRBJ2-7	-	-	TGTGCCAGCAGTTACTCGATGTTGGTTCCGGACTACGAGCAGTACTTC	CASSYSMLVPDYEQYF
TRBV30	TRBJ1-2	-	TRBD1	TGTGCCTGGAGAGACAGGGGAAGGCATGGCTACACCTTC	CAWRDRGRHGYTF